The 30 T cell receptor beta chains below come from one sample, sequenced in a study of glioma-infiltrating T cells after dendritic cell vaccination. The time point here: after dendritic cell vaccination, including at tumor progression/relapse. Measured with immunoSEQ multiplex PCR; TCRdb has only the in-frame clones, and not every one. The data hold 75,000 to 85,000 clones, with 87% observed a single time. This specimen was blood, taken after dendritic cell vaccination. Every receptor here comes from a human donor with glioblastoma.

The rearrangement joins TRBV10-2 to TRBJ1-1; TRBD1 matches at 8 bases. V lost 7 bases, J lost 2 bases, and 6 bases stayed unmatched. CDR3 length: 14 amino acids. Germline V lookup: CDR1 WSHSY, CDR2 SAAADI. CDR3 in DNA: TGCGCCAGCACTCCCGGACAGGGCAACACTGAAGCTTTCTTT. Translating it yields CASTPGQGNTEAFF.

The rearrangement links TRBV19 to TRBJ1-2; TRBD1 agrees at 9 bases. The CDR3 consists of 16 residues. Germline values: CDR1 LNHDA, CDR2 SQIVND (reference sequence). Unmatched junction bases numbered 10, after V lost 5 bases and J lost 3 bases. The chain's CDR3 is CASSLGPTGGYYGYTF. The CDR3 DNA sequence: TGTGCCAGTAGTCTCGGGCCTACAGGGGGCTACTATGGCTACACCTTC.

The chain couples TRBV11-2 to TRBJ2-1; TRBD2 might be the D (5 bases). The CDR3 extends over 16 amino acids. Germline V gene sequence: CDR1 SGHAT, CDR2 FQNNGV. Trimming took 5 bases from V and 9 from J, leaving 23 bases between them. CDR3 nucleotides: TGTGCCAGCAGCCGGAATATGCAGCGCGTCACTAGTGAGCAGTTCTTC. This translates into CASSRNMQRVTSEQFF.

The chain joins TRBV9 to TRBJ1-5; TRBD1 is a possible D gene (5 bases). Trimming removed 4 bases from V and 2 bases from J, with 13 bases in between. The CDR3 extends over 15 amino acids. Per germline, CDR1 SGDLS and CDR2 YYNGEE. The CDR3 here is CASSSQGGGNQPQHF. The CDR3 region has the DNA TGTGCCAGCAGCTCCCAGGGCGGAGGCAATCAGCCCCAGCATTTT.

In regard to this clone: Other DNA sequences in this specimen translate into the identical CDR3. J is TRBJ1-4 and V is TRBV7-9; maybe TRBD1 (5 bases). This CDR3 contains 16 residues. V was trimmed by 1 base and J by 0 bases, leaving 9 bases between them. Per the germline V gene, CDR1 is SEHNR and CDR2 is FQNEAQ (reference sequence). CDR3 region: CASSLVSGATNEKLFF. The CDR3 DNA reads TGTGCCAGCAGCTTAGTATCGGGGGCAACTAATGAAAAACTGTTTTTT. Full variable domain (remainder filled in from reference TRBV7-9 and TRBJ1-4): DTGVSQNPRHKITKRGQNVTFRCDPISEHNRLYWYRQTLGQGPEFLTYFQNEAQLEKSRLLSDRFSAERPKGSFSTLEIQRTEQGDSAMYLCASSLVSGATNEKLFFGSGTQLSVL.

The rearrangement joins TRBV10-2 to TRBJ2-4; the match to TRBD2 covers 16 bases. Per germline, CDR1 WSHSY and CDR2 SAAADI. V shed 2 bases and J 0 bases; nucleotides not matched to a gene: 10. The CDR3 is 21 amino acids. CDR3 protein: CASSERGPGLAGGLAKNIQYF. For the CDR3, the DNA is TGCGCCAGCAGTGAGCGGGGGCCGGGACTAGCGGGGGGGCTAGCCAAAAACATTCAGTACTTC.

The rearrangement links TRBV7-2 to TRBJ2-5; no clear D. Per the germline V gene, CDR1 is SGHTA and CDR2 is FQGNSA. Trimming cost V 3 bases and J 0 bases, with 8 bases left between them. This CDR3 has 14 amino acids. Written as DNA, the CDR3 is TGTGCCAGCAGCTTTGGAGCCTACCAAGAGACCCAGTACTTC. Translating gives CASSFGAYQETQYF.

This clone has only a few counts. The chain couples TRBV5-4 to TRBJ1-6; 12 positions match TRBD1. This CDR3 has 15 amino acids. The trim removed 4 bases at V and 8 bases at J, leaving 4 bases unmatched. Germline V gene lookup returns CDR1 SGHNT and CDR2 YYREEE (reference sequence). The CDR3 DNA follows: TGTGCCAGCAGCGCGAGGGACAGGGGGCATTCACCCCTCCACTTT. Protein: CASSARDRGHSPLHF. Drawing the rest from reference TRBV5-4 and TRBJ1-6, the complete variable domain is ETGVTQSPTHLIKTRGQQVTLRCSSQSGHNTVSWYQQALGQGPQFIFQYYREEENGRGNFPPRFSGLQFPNYSSELNVNALELDDSALYLCASSARDRGHSPLHFGNGTRLTVT.

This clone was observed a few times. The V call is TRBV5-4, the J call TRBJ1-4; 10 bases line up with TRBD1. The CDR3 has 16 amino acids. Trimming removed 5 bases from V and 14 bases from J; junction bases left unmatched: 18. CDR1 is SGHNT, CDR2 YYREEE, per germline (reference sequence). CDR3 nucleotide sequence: TGTGCCAGCAGTCCAGCGAATCCGGGGACAGGGGTCGAGCTGTTTTTT. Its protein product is CASSPANPGTGVELFF. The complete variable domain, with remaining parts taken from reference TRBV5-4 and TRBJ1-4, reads ETGVTQSPTHLIKTRGQQVTLRCSSQSGHNTVSWYQQALGQGPQFIFQYYREEENGRGNFPPRFSGLQFPNYSSELNVNALELDDSALYLCASSPANPGTGVELFFGSGTQLSVL.

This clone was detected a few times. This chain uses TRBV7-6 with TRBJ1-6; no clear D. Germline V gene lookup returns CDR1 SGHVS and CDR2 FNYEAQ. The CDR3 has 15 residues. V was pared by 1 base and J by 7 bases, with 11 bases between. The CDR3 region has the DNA TGTGCCAGCAGCTTAGACGGAAACAGCAATTCACCCCTCCACTTT. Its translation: CASSLDGNSNSPLHF.

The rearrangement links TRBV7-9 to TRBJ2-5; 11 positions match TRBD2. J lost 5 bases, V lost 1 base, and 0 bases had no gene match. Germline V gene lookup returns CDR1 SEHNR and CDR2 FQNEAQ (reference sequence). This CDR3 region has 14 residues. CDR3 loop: CASSLGLAGETQYF. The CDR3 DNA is TGTGCCAGCAGCTTAGGACTAGCGGGGGAGACCCAGTACTTC. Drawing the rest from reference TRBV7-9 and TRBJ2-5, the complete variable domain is DTGVSQNPRHKITKRGQNVTFRCDPISEHNRLYWYRQTLGQGPEFLTYFQNEAQLEKSRLLSDRFSAERPKGSFSTLEIQRTEQGDSAMYLCASSLGLAGETQYFGPGTRLLVL.

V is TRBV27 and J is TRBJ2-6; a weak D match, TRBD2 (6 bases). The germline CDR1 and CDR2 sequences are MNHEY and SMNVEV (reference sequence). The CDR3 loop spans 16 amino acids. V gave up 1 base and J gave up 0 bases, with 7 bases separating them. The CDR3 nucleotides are TGTGCCAGCAGTTTATTCGGGGGCTCTGGGGCCAACGTCCTGACTTTC. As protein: CASSLFGGSGANVLTF.

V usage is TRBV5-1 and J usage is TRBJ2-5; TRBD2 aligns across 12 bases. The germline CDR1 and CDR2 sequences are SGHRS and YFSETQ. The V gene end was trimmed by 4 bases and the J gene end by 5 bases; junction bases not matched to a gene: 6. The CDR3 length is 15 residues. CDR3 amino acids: CASSLGTSGQETQYF. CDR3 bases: TGCGCCAGCAGCCTCGGGACTAGCGGGCAGGAGACCCAGTACTTC. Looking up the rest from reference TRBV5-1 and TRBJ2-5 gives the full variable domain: KAGVTQTPRYLIKTRGQQVTLSCSPISGHRSVSWYQQTPGQGLQFLFEYFSETQRNKGNFPGRFSGRQFSNSRSEMNVSTLELGDSALYLCASSLGTSGQETQYFGPGTRLLVL.

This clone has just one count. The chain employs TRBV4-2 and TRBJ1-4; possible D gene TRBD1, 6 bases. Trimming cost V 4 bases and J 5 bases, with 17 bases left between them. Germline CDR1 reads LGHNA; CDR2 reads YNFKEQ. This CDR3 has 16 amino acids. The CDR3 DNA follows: TGTGCCAGCAGCCGATCAGGACAGCCCCAGAATGAAAAACTGTTTTTT. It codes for CASSRSGQPQNEKLFF.

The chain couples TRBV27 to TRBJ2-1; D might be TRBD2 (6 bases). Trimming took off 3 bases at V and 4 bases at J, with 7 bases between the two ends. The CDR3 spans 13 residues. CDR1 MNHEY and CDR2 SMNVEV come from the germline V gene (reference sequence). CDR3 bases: TGTGCCAGCAGTTTGGCGGGGTACAATGAGCAGTTCTTC. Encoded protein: CASSLAGYNEQFF.

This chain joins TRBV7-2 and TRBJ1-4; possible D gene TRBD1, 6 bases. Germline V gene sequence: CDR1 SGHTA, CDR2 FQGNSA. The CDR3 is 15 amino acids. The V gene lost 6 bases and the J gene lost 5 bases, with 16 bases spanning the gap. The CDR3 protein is CASSPRGGGNEKLFF. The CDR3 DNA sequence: TGTGCCAGCAGTCCCCGAGGGGGGGGAAATGAAAAACTGTTTTTT.

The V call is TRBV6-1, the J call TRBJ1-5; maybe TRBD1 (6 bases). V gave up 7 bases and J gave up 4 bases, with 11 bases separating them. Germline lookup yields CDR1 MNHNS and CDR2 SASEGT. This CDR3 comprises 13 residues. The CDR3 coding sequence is TGTGCCAGCACCCCGGACAGAAATCAGCCCCAGCATTTT. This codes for CASTPDRNQPQHF.

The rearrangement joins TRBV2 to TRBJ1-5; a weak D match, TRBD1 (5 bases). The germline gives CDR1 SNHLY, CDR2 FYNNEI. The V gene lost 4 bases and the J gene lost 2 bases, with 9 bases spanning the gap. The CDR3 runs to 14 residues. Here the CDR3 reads CASSVGGGNQPQHF. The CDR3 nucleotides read TGTGCCAGCAGTGTTGGGGGGGGCAATCAGCCCCAGCATTTT. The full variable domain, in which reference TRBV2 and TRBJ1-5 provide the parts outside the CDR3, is EPEVTQTPSHQVTQMGQEVILRCVPISNHLYFYWYRQILGQKVEFLVSFYNNEISEKSEIFDDQFSVERPDGSNFTLKIRSTKLEDSAMYFCASSVGGGNQPQHFGDGTRLSIL.

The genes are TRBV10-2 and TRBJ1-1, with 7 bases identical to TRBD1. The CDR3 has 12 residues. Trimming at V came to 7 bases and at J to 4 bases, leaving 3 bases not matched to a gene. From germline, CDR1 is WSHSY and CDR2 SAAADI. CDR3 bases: TGCGCCAGCAACAGGGGCGGCACTGAAGCTTTCTTT. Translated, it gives CASNRGGTEAFF.

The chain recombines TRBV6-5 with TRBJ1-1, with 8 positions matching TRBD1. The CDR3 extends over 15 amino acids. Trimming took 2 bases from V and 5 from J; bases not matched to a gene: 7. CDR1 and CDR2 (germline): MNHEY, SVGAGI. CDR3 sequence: CASSYHTGGKTEAFF. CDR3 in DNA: TGTGCCAGCAGTTACCACACAGGGGGGAAAACTGAAGCTTTCTTT.

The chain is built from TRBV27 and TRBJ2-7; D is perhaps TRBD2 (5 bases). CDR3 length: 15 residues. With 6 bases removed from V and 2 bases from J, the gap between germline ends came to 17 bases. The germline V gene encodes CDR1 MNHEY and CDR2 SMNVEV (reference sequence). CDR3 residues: CASRLNRDLTYEQYF. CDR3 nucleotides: TGTGCCAGCAGATTAAACCGGGATTTAACCTACGAGCAGTACTTC.

The CDR3 loop reads CAWSVGQDGLGSNQPQHF. CDR3 bases: TGTGCCTGGAGTGTTGGTCAGGATGGGTTAGGTAGCAATCAGCCCCAGCATTTT. This rearrangement joins TRBV30 to TRBJ1-5; D gene uncertain. CDR1 and CDR2 from the germline V gene are GTSNPN and SVGIG (reference sequence). Trimming took off 0 bases at V and 0 bases at J, with 18 bases between the two ends. This CDR3 contains 18 residues.

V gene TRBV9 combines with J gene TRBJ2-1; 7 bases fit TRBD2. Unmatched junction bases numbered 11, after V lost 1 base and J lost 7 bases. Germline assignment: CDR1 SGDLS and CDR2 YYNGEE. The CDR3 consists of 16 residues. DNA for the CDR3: TGTGCCAGCAGCGTAAGGGCGGGAGTGAGTCTTAATGAGCAGTTCTTC. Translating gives CASSVRAGVSLNEQFF.

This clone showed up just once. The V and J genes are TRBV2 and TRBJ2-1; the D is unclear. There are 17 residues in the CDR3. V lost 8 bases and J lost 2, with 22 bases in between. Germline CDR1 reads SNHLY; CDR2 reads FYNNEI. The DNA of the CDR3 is TGTGCCAGCCCCGAAAAAGGAGCCGTAGGTCCCTACAATGAGCAGTTCTTC. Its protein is CASPEKGAVGPYNEQFF.

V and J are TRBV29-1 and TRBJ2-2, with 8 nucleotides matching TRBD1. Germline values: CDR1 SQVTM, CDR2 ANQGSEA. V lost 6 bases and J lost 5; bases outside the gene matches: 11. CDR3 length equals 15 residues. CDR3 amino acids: CSVRDRSPGTGELFF. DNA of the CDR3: TGCAGCGTGAGGGACAGGTCGCCAGGGACCGGGGAGCTGTTTTTT.

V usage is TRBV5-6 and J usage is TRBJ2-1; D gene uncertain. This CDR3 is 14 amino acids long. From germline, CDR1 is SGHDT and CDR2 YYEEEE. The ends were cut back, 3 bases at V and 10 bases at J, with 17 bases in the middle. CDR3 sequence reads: CASSSSQDGWEQFF. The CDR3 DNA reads TGTGCCAGCAGCTCCTCTCAAGACGGGTGGGAGCAGTTCTTC.

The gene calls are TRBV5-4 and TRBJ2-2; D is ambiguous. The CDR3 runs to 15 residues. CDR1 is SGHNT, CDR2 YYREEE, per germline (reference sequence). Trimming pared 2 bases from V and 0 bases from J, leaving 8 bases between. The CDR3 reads CASSFIHTNTGELFF. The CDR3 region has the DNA TGTGCCAGCAGCTTTATACACACGAACACCGGGGAGCTGTTTTTT. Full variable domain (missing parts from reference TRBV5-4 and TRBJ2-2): ETGVTQSPTHLIKTRGQQVTLRCSSQSGHNTVSWYQQALGQGPQFIFQYYREEENGRGNFPPRFSGLQFPNYSSELNVNALELDDSALYLCASSFIHTNTGELFFGEGSRLTVL.

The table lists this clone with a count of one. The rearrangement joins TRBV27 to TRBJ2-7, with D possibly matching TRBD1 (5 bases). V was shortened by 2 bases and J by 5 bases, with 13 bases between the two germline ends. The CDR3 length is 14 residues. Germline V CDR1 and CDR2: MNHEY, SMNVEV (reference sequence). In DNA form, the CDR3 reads TGTGCCAGCAGTTTAAGGAGACAGATCCACGAGCAGTACTTC. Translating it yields CASSLRRQIHEQYF.

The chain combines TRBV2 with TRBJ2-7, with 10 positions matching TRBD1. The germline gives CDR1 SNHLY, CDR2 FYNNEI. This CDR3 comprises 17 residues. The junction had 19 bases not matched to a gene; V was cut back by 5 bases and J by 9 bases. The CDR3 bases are TGTGCCAGCAGTCCCAGACAGGGGGCACCCCGCAGGCATGGGCAGTACTTC. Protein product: CASSPRQGAPRRHGQYF. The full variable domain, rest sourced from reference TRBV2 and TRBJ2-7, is EPEVTQTPSHQVTQMGQEVILRCVPISNHLYFYWYRQILGQKVEFLVSFYNNEISEKSEIFDDQFSVERPDGSNFTLKIRSTKLEDSAMYFCASSPRQGAPRRHGQYFGPGTRLTVT.

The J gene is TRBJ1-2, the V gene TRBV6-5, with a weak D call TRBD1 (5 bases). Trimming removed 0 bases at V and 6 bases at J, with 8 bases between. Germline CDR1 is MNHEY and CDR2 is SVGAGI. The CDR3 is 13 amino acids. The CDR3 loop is CASSYSGVDGYTF. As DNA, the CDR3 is TGTGCCAGCAGTTACTCAGGGGTGGATGGCTACACCTTC.